Listed below are T cell receptor beta chains from one sample, sequenced in a study of T cells in Graves' hyperthyroidism and ophthalmopathy. TCRdb fed the multiplex PCR reads into MiXCR, producing one record per CDR3 protein. The profile shows 550,000 to 600,000 distinct CDR3 sequences, 16% of them singletons. The sample taken for sequencing was blood. Receptors originate from a woman younger than 30 with Graves' hyperthyroidism. Both conserved end residues are part of each CDR3. Each record gives: J gene, D gene, V gene, CDR3 protein. The D gene is left open where the match is weak.

J: TRBJ1-1; D: NA; V: TRBV29-1; CDR3: CSVRPTGNTEAFF
J: TRBJ2-7; D: NA; V: TRBV6-2/TRBV6-3; CDR3: CASTPDHYEQYF
J: TRBJ2-7; D: TRBD1; V: TRBV6-1; CDR3: CASSSLGTGGFEQYF
J: TRBJ2-3; D: NA; V: TRBV5-1; CDR3: CASPDGSYTDTQYF
J: TRBJ2-7; D: TRBD1; V: TRBV15; CDR3: CATSRRGGIYEQYF
J: TRBJ2-7; D: TRBD1; V: TRBV29-1; CDR3: CSVLRTGGSEQYF
J: TRBJ1-3; D: NA; V: TRBV24-1; CDR3: CATSEGTAGNTIYF
J: TRBJ2-1; D: TRBD1; V: TRBV7-6; CDR3: CASSSPRQGAGGEQFF
J: TRBJ2-3; D: NA; V: TRBV20-1; CDR3: CSATLNPDTQYF
J: TRBJ1-5; D: TRBD1; V: TRBV5-1; CDR3: CASSGPDREVGQPQHF
J: TRBJ2-7; D: TRBD2; V: TRBV11-2; CDR3: CASSPGRGGNEQYF
J: TRBJ2-1; D: TRBD2; V: TRBV12-3/TRBV12-4; CDR3: CASRPSGDYNEQFF
J: TRBJ2-7; D: NA; V: TRBV24-1; CDR3: CATSDPSLGEQYF
J: TRBJ2-2; D: NA; V: TRBV5-1; CDR3: CASSWGLTDNTGELFF
J: TRBJ2-3; D: NA; V: TRBV11-2; CDR3: CASSFLGSPDTQYF
J: TRBJ1-3; D: TRBD1; V: TRBV29-1; CDR3: CSVGGETGSSGNTIYF
J: TRBJ2-6; D: NA; V: TRBV15; CDR3: CATSGWASGANVLTF
J: TRBJ2-4; D: TRBD2; V: TRBV30; CDR3: CAWSSGRTDIQYF
J: TRBJ1-5; D: NA; V: TRBV2; CDR3: CASSGRGTHNQPQHF
J: TRBJ1-3; D: NA; V: TRBV12-3/TRBV12-4; CDR3: CASSPQAELGNTIYF
J: TRBJ2-2; D: NA; V: TRBV24-1; CDR3: CASEGRTNTGELFF
J: TRBJ1-6; D: NA; V: TRBV28; CDR3: CASSPPANRSPLHF
J: TRBJ2-3; D: TRBD2; V: TRBV30; CDR3: CAWTRTSSYTDTQYF
J: TRBJ2-2; D: TRBD2; V: TRBV7-3; CDR3: CASSYVGGVPTGELFF
J: TRBJ2-5; D: TRBD1; V: TRBV5-1; CDR3: CASSHERTGGVETQYF
J: TRBJ1-5; D: NA; V: TRBV6-1; CDR3: CASRRGGVSNQPQHF
J: TRBJ2-7; D: NA; V: TRBV11-2; CDR3: CASSLGRGANYEQYF
J: TRBJ1-2; D: TRBD1; V: TRBV27; CDR3: CASSLAQGNGYTF
J: TRBJ2-2; D: NA; V: TRBV29-1; CDR3: CSVEDQGAPGELFF
J: TRBJ2-7; D: TRBD1; V: TRBV4-3; CDR3: CASSHRTGGSYEQYF
J: TRBJ2-5; D: NA; V: TRBV20-1; CDR3: CSAHRAQETQYF
J: TRBJ1-1; D: NA; V: TRBV19; CDR3: CASSIGQMNTEAFF
J: TRBJ2-1; D: NA; V: TRBV7-8; CDR3: CASSLSTSGSTNEQFF
J: TRBJ2-7; D: TRBD1; V: TRBV12-3/TRBV12-4; CDR3: CASSSDRASLYEQYF
J: TRBJ2-3; D: TRBD1; V: TRBV12-3/TRBV12-4; CDR3: CASTSVPGQGSDTQYF
J: TRBJ1-1; D: NA; V: TRBV7-9; CDR3: CASSFGTGGPSTEAFF
J: TRBJ2-3; D: NA; V: TRBV5-1; CDR3: CASSSGPTYTQYF
J: TRBJ2-3; D: TRBD2; V: TRBV12-3/TRBV12-4; CDR3: CASIPTGGATDTQYF
J: TRBJ2-3; D: TRBD2; V: TRBV30; CDR3: CAWSAPTSGRRDTQYF
J: TRBJ1-1; D: NA; V: TRBV7-3; CDR3: CASSLKSGRGAGTEAFF
J: TRBJ2-1; D: TRBD2; V: TRBV14; CDR3: CASSHGRDYPFGPYNEQFF
J: TRBJ2-1; D: NA; V: TRBV9; CDR3: CASSVTSPSYNEQFF
J: TRBJ1-5; D: NA; V: TRBV28; CDR3: CASSQLQTRGNQPQHF
J: TRBJ2-1; D: NA; V: TRBV29-1; CDR3: CSVASDDHNEQFF
J: TRBJ2-3; D: TRBD2; V: TRBV20-1; CDR3: CSAGTRGGPDTQYF
J: TRBJ2-3; D: TRBD2; V: TRBV5-1; CDR3: CASSWKRAGGSTDTQYF
J: TRBJ2-4; D: NA; V: TRBV9; CDR3: CASSVDLDRGNIQYF
J: TRBJ2-7; D: NA; V: TRBV12-3/TRBV12-4; CDR3: CASSFVRRHEQYF
J: TRBJ1-5; D: TRBD1; V: TRBV15; CDR3: CATRPTGEGSNQPQHF
J: TRBJ2-7; D: NA; V: TRBV2; CDR3: CASSASPGPGANEQYF
J: TRBJ2-5; D: TRBD2; V: TRBV10-1; CDR3: CASSETSGQETQYF